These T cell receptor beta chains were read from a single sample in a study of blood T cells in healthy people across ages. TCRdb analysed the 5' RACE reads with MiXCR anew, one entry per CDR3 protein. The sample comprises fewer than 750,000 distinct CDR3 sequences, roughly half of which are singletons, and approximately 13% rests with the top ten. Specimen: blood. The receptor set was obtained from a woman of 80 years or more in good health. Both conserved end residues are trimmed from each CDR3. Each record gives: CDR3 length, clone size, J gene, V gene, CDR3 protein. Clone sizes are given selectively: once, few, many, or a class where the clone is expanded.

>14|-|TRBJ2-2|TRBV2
ASRASAGGGTGELF
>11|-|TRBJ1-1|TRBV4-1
ASSQDQGADAF
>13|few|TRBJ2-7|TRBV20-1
SARDGGQGPHEQY
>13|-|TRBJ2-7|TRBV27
ASSLRTSSSYEQY
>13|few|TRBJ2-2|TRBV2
ASSGADPITGELF
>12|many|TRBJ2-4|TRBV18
ASSPQQSAGIQY
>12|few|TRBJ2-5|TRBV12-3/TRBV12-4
ASSPGSEGETQY
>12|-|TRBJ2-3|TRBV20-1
SARVGGTTDTRY
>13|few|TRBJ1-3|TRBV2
ASSPGASSGNTIY
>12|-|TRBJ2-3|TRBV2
ASNRGVSTDTQY
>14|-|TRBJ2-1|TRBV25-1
ASSEFGTGGHNEQF
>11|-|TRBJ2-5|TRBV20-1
SAPVGGQETQY
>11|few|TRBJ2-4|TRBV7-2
ASSPEGGNIQY
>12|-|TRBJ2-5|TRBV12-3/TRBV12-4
ASTMQGLAGERY
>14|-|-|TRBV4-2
ASSQEASGISYEQY
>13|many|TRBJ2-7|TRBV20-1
SARPPSGRSYEQY
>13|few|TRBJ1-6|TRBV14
ASSPGTSDNSPLH
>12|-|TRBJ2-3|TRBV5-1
ASSLGGIKDTQY
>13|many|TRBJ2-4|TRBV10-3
AISEQGLAKNIQY
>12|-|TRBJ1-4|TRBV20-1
SARVTGAKGKLF
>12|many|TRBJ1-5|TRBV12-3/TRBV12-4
ASSRDSIYQPQH
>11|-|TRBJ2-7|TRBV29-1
SALMDRAYEQY
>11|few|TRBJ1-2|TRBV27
ASGKQGASGYT
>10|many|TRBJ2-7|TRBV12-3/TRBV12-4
ASRGQSYEQY
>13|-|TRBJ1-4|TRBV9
ASSSWTGTNEKLF
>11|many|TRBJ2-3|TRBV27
ASSSYVSDTQY
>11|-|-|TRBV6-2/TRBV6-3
ASSKTLLETQY
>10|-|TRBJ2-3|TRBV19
ASSIKADTQY
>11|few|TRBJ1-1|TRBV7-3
ASSLYQNTEAF
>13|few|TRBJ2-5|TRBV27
ASSSTGLLYNEQY
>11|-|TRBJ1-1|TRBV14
ASSQEGVAEAF
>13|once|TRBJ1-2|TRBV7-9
ASSLKQGAEGGYT
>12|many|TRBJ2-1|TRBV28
ASRPTSLRNEQF
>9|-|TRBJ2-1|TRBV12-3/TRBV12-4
ASSLFTEQF
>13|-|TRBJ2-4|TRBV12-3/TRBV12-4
ASRTTRGSKNIQY
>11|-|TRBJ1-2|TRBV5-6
ASILSGSRSYT
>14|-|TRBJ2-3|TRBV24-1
ATSDFDRGRRDTQY
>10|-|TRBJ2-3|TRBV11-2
ASGRVTDTQY
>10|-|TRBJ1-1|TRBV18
ASSPGRVYAF
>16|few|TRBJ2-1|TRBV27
ASSPLAGGSRVYNEQF